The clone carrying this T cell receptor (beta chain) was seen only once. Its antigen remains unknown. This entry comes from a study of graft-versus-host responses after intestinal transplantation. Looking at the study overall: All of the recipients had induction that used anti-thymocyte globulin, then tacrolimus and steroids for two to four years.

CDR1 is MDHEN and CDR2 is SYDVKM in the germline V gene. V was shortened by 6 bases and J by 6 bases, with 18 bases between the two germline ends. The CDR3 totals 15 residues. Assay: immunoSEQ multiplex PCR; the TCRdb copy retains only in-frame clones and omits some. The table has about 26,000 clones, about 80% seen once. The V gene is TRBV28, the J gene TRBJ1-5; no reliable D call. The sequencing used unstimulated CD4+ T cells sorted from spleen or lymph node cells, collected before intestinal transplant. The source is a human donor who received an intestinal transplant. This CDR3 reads CASSSPGQAFQPQHF. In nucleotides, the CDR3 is TGTGCCAGCAGCTCACCCGGCCAAGCTTTTCAGCCCCAGCATTTT.